The next 3 T cell receptor beta chains were all read from a single sample in a study of cytomegalovirus exposure and HLA in healthy donors. Produced via immunoSEQ multiplex PCR; TCRdb's table is partial and in-frame only. The sample has fewer than 150,000 clones, about 83% seen once. Sample: PBMCs. The receptors derive from a man younger than 35 in good health and CMV-seronegative.

The rearrangement links TRBV7-2 to TRBJ1-1; D possibly corresponds to TRBD1 (6 bases). This CDR3 spans 15 amino acids. Germline V gives CDR1 SGHTA, CDR2 FQGNSA. Trimming stripped 1 base from V and 0 bases from J, with 9 bases between. The CDR3 region is CASSLVGGLNTEAFF. DNA of the CDR3: TGTGCCAGCAGCTTAGTGGGGGGGCTGAACACTGAAGCTTTCTTT.

This rearrangement joins TRBV11-3 to TRBJ2-1; 9 positions match TRBD2. Unmatched junction bases numbered 4, after V lost 1 base and J lost 3 bases. This CDR3 contains 16 residues. The germline V gene encodes CDR1 SGHNT and CDR2 YENEEA. CDR3 residues: CASSLGVAGDYNEQFF. The DNA for the CDR3 is TGTGCCAGCAGCTTAGGGGTAGCGGGAGACTACAATGAGCAGTTCTTC.

CDR3: CASSLAGTASYEQYF. In DNA, the CDR3 is TGTGCCAGCAGCCTGGCCGGGACAGCCTCCTACGAGCAGTACTTC. The rearrangement uses TRBV5-8 and TRBJ2-7, with TRBD1 identical over 7 bases. The CDR3 sequence is 15 residues long. V shed 4 bases, J shed 0 bases, and the junction held 7 bases outside the gene matches. Germline V CDR1 and CDR2: SGHTS, YDEGEE. The full variable domain, with the rest looked up from reference TRBV5-8 and TRBJ2-7, is EAGVTQSPTHLIKTRGQQATLRCSPISGHTSVYWYQQALGLGLQFLLWYDEGEERNRGNFPPRFSGRQFPNYSSELNVNALELEDSALYLCASSLAGTASYEQYFGPGTRLTVT.